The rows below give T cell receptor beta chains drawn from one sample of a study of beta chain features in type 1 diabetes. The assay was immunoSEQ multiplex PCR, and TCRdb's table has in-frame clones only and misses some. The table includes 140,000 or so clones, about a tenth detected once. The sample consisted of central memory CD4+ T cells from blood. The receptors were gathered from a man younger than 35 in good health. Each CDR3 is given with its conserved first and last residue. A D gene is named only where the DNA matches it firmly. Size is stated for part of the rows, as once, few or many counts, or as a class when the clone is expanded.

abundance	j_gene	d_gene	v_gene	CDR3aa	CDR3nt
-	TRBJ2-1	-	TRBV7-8	CASSLQGGNEQFF	TGTGCCAGCAGCTTACAGGGAGGCAATGAGCAGTTCTTC
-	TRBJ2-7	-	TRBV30	CAWRGQGPGEQYF	TGTGCCTGGAGGGGCCAGGGCCCGGGCGAGCAGTACTTC
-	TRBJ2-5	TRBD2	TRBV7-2	CASSYRRGGGETQYF	TGTGCCAGCAGCTATAGGCGGGGGGGCGGGGAGACCCAGTACTTC
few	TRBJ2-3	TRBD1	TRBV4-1	CASSHPLGQGVDTQYF	TGCGCCAGCAGCCACCCGTTGGGACAGGGGGTAGATACGCAGTATTTT
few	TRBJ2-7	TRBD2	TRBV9	CASSVSGTRGSEQYF	TGTGCCAGCAGCGTTTCCGGGACTAGGGGTTCCGAGCAGTACTTC
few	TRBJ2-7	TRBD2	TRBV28	CASSASSGGSSYEQYF	TGTGCCAGCAGCGCCTCTAGCGGGGGGTCGTCCTACGAGCAGTACTTC
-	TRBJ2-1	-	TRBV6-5	CASSYLGEQFF	TGTGCCAGCAGTTACCTCGGTGAGCAGTTCTTC
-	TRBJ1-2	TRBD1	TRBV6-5	CASSGTGPYGYTF	TGTGCCAGCAGTGGGACAGGTCCATATGGCTACACCTTC
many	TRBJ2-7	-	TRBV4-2	CASSQFKGPYYEQYF	TGTGCCAGCAGCCAATTTAAGGGGCCCTACTACGAGCAGTACTTC
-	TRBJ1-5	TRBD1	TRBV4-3	CASSQGAGGAGNQPQHF	TGCGCCAGCAGCCAAGGAGCAGGGGGCGCCGGCAATCAGCCCCAGCATTTT
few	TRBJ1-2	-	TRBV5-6	CASSLVGLSDGYTF	TGTGCCAGCAGCTTGGTGGGTCTTAGCGATGGCTACACCTTC
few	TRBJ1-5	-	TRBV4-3	CASSQDGLAQPQHF	TGCGCCAGCAGCCAAGATGGCCTCGCTCAGCCCCAGCATTTT
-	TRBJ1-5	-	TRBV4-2	CASSPQVTVYSNQPQHF	TGTGCCAGCAGCCCTCAAGTGACAGTTTATAGCAATCAGCCCCAGCATTTT
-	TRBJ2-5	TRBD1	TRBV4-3	CASSQQTGTQETQYF	TGCGCCAGCAGCCAACAGACAGGGACCCAAGAGACCCAGTACTTC
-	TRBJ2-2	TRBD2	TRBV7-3	CASRLNSGGYTGELFF	TGTGCCAGCAGGCTCAATAGCGGGGGGTACACCGGGGAGCTGTTTTTT